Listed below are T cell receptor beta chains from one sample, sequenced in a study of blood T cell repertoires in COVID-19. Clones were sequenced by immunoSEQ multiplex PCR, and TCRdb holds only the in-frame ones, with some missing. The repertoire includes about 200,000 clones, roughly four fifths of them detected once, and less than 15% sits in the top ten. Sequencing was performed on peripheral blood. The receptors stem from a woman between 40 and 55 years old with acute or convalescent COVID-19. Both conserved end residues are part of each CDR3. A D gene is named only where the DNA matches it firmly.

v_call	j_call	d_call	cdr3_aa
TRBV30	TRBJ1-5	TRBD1	CAWSRDRVGAGNQPQHF
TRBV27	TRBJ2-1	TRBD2	CASSFLASGRPYNEQFF
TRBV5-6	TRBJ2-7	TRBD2	CASSYIGGNEQYF
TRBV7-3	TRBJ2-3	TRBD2	CASSPQAIAGGDTQYF
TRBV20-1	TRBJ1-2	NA	CSARSGYGYTF
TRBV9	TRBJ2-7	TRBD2	CASSGGLAGAYEQYF
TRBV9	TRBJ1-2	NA	CASSVQGSGYTF
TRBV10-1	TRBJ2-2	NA	CASSDQVSNTGELFF
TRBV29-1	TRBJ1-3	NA	CSVLHSRLSGNTIYF
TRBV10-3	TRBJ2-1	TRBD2	CAIRGPAGDEQFF
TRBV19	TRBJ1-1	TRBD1	CASSNRDRGLKAFF
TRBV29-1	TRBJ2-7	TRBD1	CSVEDRDRGSEQYF
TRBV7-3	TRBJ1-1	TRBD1	CASSLRTGAEAFF
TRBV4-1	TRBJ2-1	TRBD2	CASSRLAGGYNEQFF
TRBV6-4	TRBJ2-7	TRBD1	CARRYRGPLSEQYF
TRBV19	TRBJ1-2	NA	CASSSNGLGYGYTF
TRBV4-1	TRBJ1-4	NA	CASSRGSTNEKLFF
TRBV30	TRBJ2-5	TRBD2	CAWSVETSGSPQETQYF
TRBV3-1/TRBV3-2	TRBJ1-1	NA	CASSQDRRGENTEAFF
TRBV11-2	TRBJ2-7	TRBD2	CASSLDSGGAYEQYF
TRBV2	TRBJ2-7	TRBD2	CASRERERRSEQYF
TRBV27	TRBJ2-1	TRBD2	CASRTGTSTNEQFF
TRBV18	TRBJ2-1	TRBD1	CASSGFNGQGGNEQFF
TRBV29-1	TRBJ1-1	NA	CSVEGVMNTEAFF
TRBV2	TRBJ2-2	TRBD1	CASSQGVNTGELFF
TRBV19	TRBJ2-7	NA	CASSIEDRFSYEQYF
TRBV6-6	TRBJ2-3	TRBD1	CASEGATGTDTQYF
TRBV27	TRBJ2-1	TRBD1	CASSLSTGVQQFF
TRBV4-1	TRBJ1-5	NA	CASSQAVQRGQPQHF
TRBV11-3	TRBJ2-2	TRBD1	CASSSKRGQGAIPNTGELFF
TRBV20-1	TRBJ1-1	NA	CSASRGLNTEAFF
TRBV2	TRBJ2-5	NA	CASSTQGLETQYF
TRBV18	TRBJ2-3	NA	CASSPRVGTDTQYF
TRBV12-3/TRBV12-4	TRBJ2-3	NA	CASSPTDTQYF
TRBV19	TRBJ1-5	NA	CASSSRGGYQPQHF
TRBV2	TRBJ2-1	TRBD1	CASSLDRVSYNEQFF
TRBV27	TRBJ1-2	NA	CASSFGTGYGYTF
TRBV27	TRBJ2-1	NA	CASSYGYNEQFF
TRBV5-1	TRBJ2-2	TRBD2	CASRFPGLAYGGELFF
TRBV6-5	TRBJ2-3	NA	CASSYKSSREATQYF
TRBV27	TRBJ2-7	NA	CASSRTASYEQYF